This T cell receptor beta chain was recovered during a study of shared clonotypes between healthy human individuals (dated by TCRdb to 2018 to 2020). For the study in its entirety: The cohort included three men and two women between 18 and 49 years of age. For each donor, three plates each were used for CD4 naive and CD4 memory, two plates were used for CD8 naive, and one plate was used for CD8 memory. Blood TCR repertoires of roughly 5 healthy adults were deeply sequenced to estimate repertoire size and the extent of clonotype sharing between individuals. To increase sequencing depth and limit assay-specific biases, TCR repertoire library preparation and sequencing were carried out by different laboratories using diverse techniques. Between about 0.9 and 9 billion PBMCs per donor were obtained by leukapheresis.

Points the paper makes about the study in general: Pairwise subsampling led to the expectation that sequencing depth would affect the degree of clonotype sharing among donors. Compared with non-shared clonotypes, the clonotypes found in all four sorted-subset donors had higher generation probabilities. Estimated clonotype richness was generally larger for naive than for memory subsets. Sharing across a handful of donors was observed for about 5% of naive CD4, under 4% of naive CD8, about 2.3% of memory CD4, and roughly 0.4% of memory CD8 clonotypes. Rarefaction of sorted-subset datasets indicated incomplete sequencing despite the large sequencing depth. Only blood was sampled, and tissue TCR repertoires likely differ from those in blood. Because the study included a small number of donors, the genetic and exposure-history diversity represented was limited.

The donors were healthy, HIV-negative adults who had no recently reported acute infections or vaccinations. All donors were Caucasian adults living in Nashville, Tennessee, USA. CD4+ T cells were enriched by magnetic negative selection, after which naive cells were positively selected on CD45RA and the negative fraction was taken as the memory subset. After blood collection by leukapheresis, PBMCs were isolated using Ficoll-Histopaque density gradient centrifugation and then cryopreserved in the vapor phase of liquid nitrogen. Purity and quantity of every magnetically sorted T cell population were checked by analytical flow cytometry. Genomic DNA was isolated from each sorted fraction and quantified by UV absorbance on a Nanodrop 2000c. Using the deep immunoSEQ assay, TCR CDR3 regions were amplified from genomic DNA by multiplex PCR. Extracted genomic DNA from each cell subset was distributed evenly across all wells of several immunoSEQ 96-well plates, and each plate was treated as a replicate. For sorted subsets, approximately 200 ng of genomic DNA, equivalent to some 33,000 T cell genomes, went into each replicate PCR. The purified libraries were quantified using a Qubit 3.0 fluorometer, sized with a Bioanalyzer 2100, and then quantified again using the KAPA Library Quantification kit. Every immunoSEQ 96-well plate was sequenced on a separate single-read 150-cycle Illumina NextSeq 550 flow cell. The original pipeline was this. Because the immunoSEQ output held only junctional sequences and lacked quality scores, the filtering could not match the filtering applied to full-length reads. To assign V/J genes and CDR3, sequences were annotated using PyIR, a Python wrapper for IgBLAST v1.9, with IMGT germline references. Any read was removed if the V/J assignment was weak (E-value above 1e-6), the CDR3 was missing, or the read contained stop codons, out-of-frame junctions, or ambiguous translated residues. V3J clonotypes were defined as sequences sharing an identical inferred V gene, J gene, and CDR3 amino acid sequence. Percentage overlap between repertoires was computed as shared unique clonotypes divided by the size of the smaller repertoire. Three approaches were used to assess repertoire richness: RTK rarefaction, the Chao1 estimator, and Recon v2.1 estimates of unobserved clonotypes. OLGA was used to compute generation probabilities for all TCRbeta clonotypes that the gDNA method yielded from several donors. TCRdb limited this immuneACCESS table to in-frame rearrangements with V and J called. A share of clones is missing; checked studies link under half to unresolved V genes, and the rest is unexplained. Clone size and the V and J calls come from that table; the DNA yielded D and trimming. For this sample there are over a million clones; more than 75% appear just once. The ten largest make up 0.4% to 0.55% of the sample.

Relative to germline, V is 0 bases shorter and J is 2 bases shorter, with 10 bases between their ends. CDR1 and CDR2, per the germline V gene, are SGHRS and YFSETQ. Reading from cysteine to phenylalanine, the CDR3 counts 15 amino acids. The sequence is cut down to CDR3 DNA, 45 bases in frame from base 1. Points on this clone: This receptor's antigen is unknown. Base qualities are not at hand, and no much larger clone is one base apart.

The chain employs TRBV5-1 and TRBJ2-3; confidence is insufficient to name the D gene. Sequencing was done on a sample of memory CD4+ T cells from PBMCs. The meaning of the sample's cell subset or site label: CD45RA-negative fraction. The source is a man aged 18 to 30 in good health. Some clones in this sample may be carry-over from other donors' samples. The sequenced DNA is TGCGCCAGCAGCTTGGATCTGACTGACACAGATACGCAGTATTTT. This encodes CASSLDLTDTDTQYF.